The 24 T cell receptor beta chains below were found in one sample sequenced in a study of cytomegalovirus exposure and HLA in healthy donors. PCR primers comprised 60 Vbeta and 13 Jbeta primers. This table comes from immunoSEQ multiplex PCR, and its TCRdb copy is limited to in-frame clones, with some not included. The sample holds 100,000 to 150,000 clones, just under 80% seen once. Material: PBMCs. Receptor source: a woman younger than 35 in good health and CMV-seronegative.

This clone has only one observation. The chain is built from TRBV27 and TRBJ2-1; D not resolved. This CDR3 region has 14 residues. The germline V gene has CDR1 MNHEY and CDR2 SMNVEV (reference sequence). V was cut by 5 bases and J by 7 bases, with 15 bases left in between. The CDR3 DNA sequence: TGTGCCAGCAGTCTCCGCTCACTGCGGAATGAGCAGTTCTTC. Translated: CASSLRSLRNEQFF.

The gene calls are TRBV6-6 and TRBJ1-1; no reliable D call. CDR3 length: 14 residues. Trimming shortened V by 6 bases and J by 0 bases, and 11 bases separated the two germline ends. Germline V CDR1 and CDR2: MNHNY, SVGAGI (reference sequence). The CDR3: CASRGGSMNTEAFF. DNA for the CDR3: TGTGCCAGCAGAGGAGGCTCCATGAACACTGAAGCTTTCTTT.

The chain couples TRBV2 to TRBJ1-4; maybe TRBD1 (6 bases). The CDR3 consists of 16 residues. Trimming shortened V by 8 bases and J by 7 bases, and 23 bases separated the two germline ends. CDR1 is SNHLY and CDR2 is FYNNEI in the germline V gene. The DNA of the CDR3 is TGTGCCAGCCGAATCCATGGGGGCGTAGGTGCTGAAAAACTGTTTTTT. It codes for CASRIHGGVGAEKLFF. Full variable domain (rest looked up from reference TRBV2 and TRBJ1-4): EPEVTQTPSHQVTQMGQEVILRCVPISNHLYFYWYRQILGQKVEFLVSFYNNEISEKSEIFDDQFSVERPDGSNFTLKIRSTKLEDSAMYFCASRIHGGVGAEKLFFGSGTQLSVL.

The V and J genes are TRBV30 and TRBJ1-1; the D gene is possibly TRBD1 (5 bases). Looked up from germline, CDR1 is GTSNPN and CDR2 is SVGIG (reference sequence). The V end was cut by 4 bases, the J end by 2 bases, with 11 bases between. This CDR3 is 13 amino acids long. CDR3 DNA: TGTGCCTGGAATTACCAGGGTAACACTGAAGCTTTCTTT. Its protein is CAWNYQGNTEAFF.

The genes are TRBV4-1 and TRBJ2-7, with D possibly TRBD1 on 6 matching bases. CDR3 length: 13 amino acids. Trimming cost V 3 bases and J 2 bases, with 8 bases left between them. The V gene's germline CDR1 is MGHRA and CDR2 YSYEKL. The CDR3 DNA sequence: TGCGCCAGCAGCCACAGGGGCGCCTACGAGCAGTACTTC. Protein: CASSHRGAYEQYF.

The chain joins TRBV7-2 to TRBJ2-5, with TRBD2 matching over 11 bases. The CDR3 consists of 16 residues. The trim removed 1 base at V and 3 bases at J, leaving 4 bases unmatched. Germline V gene data show CDR1 as SGHTA and CDR2 as FQGNSA. CDR3 region: CASSLVALAGEETQYF. In DNA form, the CDR3 reads TGTGCCAGCAGCTTAGTGGCACTAGCGGGAGAAGAGACCCAGTACTTC.

J is TRBJ2-5 and V is TRBV19; 14 nucleotides match TRBD2. Trimming took 1 base from V and 5 from J; bases not matched to a gene: 3. The length of the CDR3 is 16 residues. Germline loops: CDR1 LNHDA, CDR2 SQIVND (reference sequence). CDR3 sequence reads: CASSIGGTSGSETQYF. The CDR3 nucleotides read TGTGCCAGTAGTATAGGAGGGACTAGCGGGAGCGAGACCCAGTACTTC.

The chain carries TRBV5-1 and TRBJ1-3, with 7 bases identical to TRBD1. The V segment lost 0 bases and the J segment 2 bases; nucleotides outside the gene matches: 2. The CDR3 runs 15 residues. Looked up from germline, CDR1 is SGHRS and CDR2 is YFSETQ. CDR3 residues: CASSLGQGTGNTIYF. The CDR3 coding sequence is TGCGCCAGCAGCTTGGGACAGGGCACTGGAAACACCATATATTTT.

CDR3 DNA: TGCGCCAGCAGCCCCCAGGGGGCGGAGGAGACCCAGTACTTC. Protein: CASSPQGAEETQYF. The chain joins TRBV5-1 to TRBJ2-5; 8 bases agree with TRBD1. The CDR3 spans 14 residues. Germline CDR1 is SGHRS and CDR2 is YFSETQ. V lost 4 bases and J lost 5; bases outside the gene matches: 7.

Remarks on this clone: An end of the junction differs from the germline gene, which may be a read error. V and J are TRBV19 and TRBJ1-2; TRBD1 might be the D (5 bases). This CDR3 comprises 12 residues. Per the germline V gene, CDR1 is LNHDA and CDR2 is SQIVND (reference sequence). CDR3 nucleotides: TGTGCCACCTCGGGGGGAGGCTATGGCTACAACTTC. This codes for CATSGGGYGYNF.

This clone was seen once. The chain combines TRBV7-9 with TRBJ2-1, with unresolved D. CDR1 and CDR2 from the germline V gene are SEHNR and FQNEAQ (reference sequence). Trimming took 2 bases from V and 9 from J, leaving 26 bases between them. The CDR3 spans 18 residues. The CDR3 bases are TGTGCCAGCAGCTTATCCCGAGGCCCCAACCCGACTTCGGGTGAGCAGTTCTTC. Amino acid sequence: CASSLSRGPNPTSGEQFF.

In this sample, this clone turned up a few times. J is TRBJ2-1 and V is TRBV5-1, with D possibly matching TRBD1 (5 bases). CDR1 SGHRS and CDR2 YFSETQ come from the germline V gene. The CDR3 spans 15 residues. V lost 2 bases, J lost 5 bases, and 14 bases lay in between. The CDR3 region is CASSLGVDPDNEQFF. CDR3 in DNA: TGCGCCAGCAGCTTAGGGGTTGATCCGGACAATGAGCAGTTCTTC.

V usage is TRBV27 and J usage is TRBJ1-2; 11 bases match TRBD1. CDR1 MNHEY and CDR2 SMNVEV come from the germline V gene (reference sequence). This CDR3 is 17 amino acids long. V gave up 8 bases and J gave up 4 bases; unmatched junction bases: 15. The CDR3 DNA is TGTGCCAGCTCCTTGGGACAGGGGGAAATCCACTCCTATGGCTACACCTTC. Its translation is CASSLGQGEIHSYGYTF.

The V call is TRBV2, the J call TRBJ1-1, with TRBD1 matching 9 bases. Germline V CDR1 and CDR2: SNHLY, FYNNEI. With V trimmed by 6 bases and J by 0 bases, 26 bases remained unmatched. This CDR3 has 22 residues. The chain's CDR3 is CASRQPGDRASEIRRVNTEAFF. In DNA form, the CDR3 reads TGTGCCAGCAGGCAACCCGGGGACAGGGCCTCGGAAATCAGAAGGGTGAACACTGAAGCTTTCTTT.

V gene TRBV6-1 combines with J gene TRBJ2-4; D is perhaps TRBD1 (6 bases). Germline V gives CDR1 MNHNS, CDR2 SASEGT. This CDR3 has 16 amino acids. Trimming pared 3 bases from V and 0 bases from J, leaving 12 bases between. The CDR3 is CASSEFRGLAKNIQYF. In nucleotides, the CDR3 is TGTGCCAGCAGTGAGTTCAGGGGCCTAGCCAAAAACATTCAGTACTTC.

This clone came up a few times. In DNA form, the CDR3 reads TGTGCCAGCAGTTTCACTTCCGGGACTAGCGGGAGAAATGAGCAGTTCTTC. Residues: CASSFTSGTSGRNEQFF. V gene TRBV28 combines with J gene TRBJ2-1; 14 nucleotides match TRBD2. Germline CDR1 and CDR2: MDHEN and SYDVKM. CDR3 length: 17 amino acids. Trimming cost V 3 bases and J 7 bases; bases outside gene matches: 8.

A few counts support this clone. V usage is TRBV7-9 and J usage is TRBJ2-7; D gene uncertain. Trimming removed 0 bases from V and 9 bases from J, with 12 bases in between. Germline V gene lookup returns CDR1 SEHNR and CDR2 FQNEAQ (reference sequence). This CDR3 spans 13 amino acids. The chain's CDR3 is CASSLASSLGQYF. The CDR3 region has the DNA TGTGCCAGCAGCTTAGCTAGTTCCCTCGGGCAGTACTTC. The full variable domain, in which reference TRBV7-9 and TRBJ2-7 provide the parts outside the CDR3, is DTGVSQNPRHKITKRGQNVTFRCDPISEHNRLYWYRQTLGQGPEFLTYFQNEAQLEKSRLLSDRFSAERPKGSFSTLEIQRTEQGDSAMYLCASSLASSLGQYFGPGTRLTVT.

J is TRBJ1-5 and V is TRBV30, with D perhaps TRBD1 (5 bases). V dropped 2 bases and J dropped 7 bases, with 15 bases sitting between them. CDR1 GTSNPN and CDR2 SVGIG come from the germline V gene (reference sequence). This CDR3 region has 14 residues. In DNA form, the CDR3 reads TGTGCCTGGAGTCAGGGAACAAGGTGGCAGCCCCAGCATTTT. Translated, it gives CAWSQGTRWQPQHF.

The chain is built from TRBV19 and TRBJ1-5; D gene ambiguous. Trimming shortened V by 4 bases and J by 8 bases, and 9 bases separated the two germline ends. This CDR3 spans 12 amino acids. Germline CDR1 LNHDA, CDR2 SQIVND (reference sequence). The CDR3 reads CASSRNIEPQHF. Written as DNA, the CDR3 is TGTGCCAGTAGTAGAAACATCGAGCCCCAGCATTTT.

The sample holds a few counts of this clone. The chain joins TRBV11-1 to TRBJ2-3; possibly TRBD2 for D (5 bases). The CDR3 length is 16 residues. Trimming took 1 base from V and 4 from J, leaving 15 bases between them. Germline values: CDR1 SGHAT, CDR2 FQDESV (reference sequence). The CDR3 sequence: CASSLEDLPWPDTQYF. Written as DNA, the CDR3 is TGTGCCAGCAGCTTAGAGGACTTACCTTGGCCAGATACGCAGTATTTT.

The chain couples TRBV15 to TRBJ1-4, with 7 bases lining up with TRBD1. The CDR3 totals 17 residues. Germline CDR1 is LNHNV and CDR2 is YYDKDF (reference sequence). Germline trimming cut 4 bases from V and 3 bases from J; bases unmatched to any gene: 11. Here the CDR3 DNA reads TGTGCCACCAGCAAAGGCCTCGGGACAGTTCCTAATGAAAAACTGTTTTTT. This encodes CATSKGLGTVPNEKLFF. Full variable domain (rest looked up from reference TRBV15 and TRBJ1-4): DAMVIQNPRYQVTQFGKPVTLSCSQTLNHNVMYWYQQKSSQAPKLLFHYYDKDFNNEADTPDNFQSRRPNTSFCFLDIRSPGLGDTAMYLCATSKGLGTVPNEKLFFGSGTQLSVL.

This clone has a single count. The genes are TRBV27 and TRBJ2-5; perhaps TRBD2 as D (6 bases). This CDR3 comprises 14 residues. V shed 8 bases and J shed 7 bases, with 20 bases lying between them. Germline CDR1 MNHEY, CDR2 SMNVEV (reference sequence). DNA for the CDR3: TGTGCCAGCTCCTGGGCGGGGCTGGAATCGACCCAGTACTTC. It codes for CASSWAGLESTQYF.

This clone has a single count. Other DNA sequences in this specimen translate into the identical CDR3. The chain recombines TRBV7-7 with TRBJ1-3; D is ambiguous. V was shortened by 1 base and J by 0 bases, with 7 bases between the two germline ends. CDR3 length: 15 amino acids. The germline CDR1 and CDR2 sequences are SSHAT and FNYEAQ (reference sequence). The CDR3 nucleotides are TGTGCCAGCAGCTTAGACCCGAGCTCTGGAAACACCATATATTTT. Protein: CASSLDPSSGNTIYF.

Here the CDR3 reads CATRGRGGNQPQHF. CDR3 in DNA: TGTGCCACTCGTGGGAGGGGGGGCAATCAGCCCCAGCATTTT. The chain recombines TRBV6-5 with TRBJ1-5; possible D gene TRBD1, 6 bases. V was cut by 10 bases and J by 2 bases, with 15 bases left in between. CDR1 and CDR2 (germline): MNHEY, SVGAGI. This CDR3 has 14 amino acids.